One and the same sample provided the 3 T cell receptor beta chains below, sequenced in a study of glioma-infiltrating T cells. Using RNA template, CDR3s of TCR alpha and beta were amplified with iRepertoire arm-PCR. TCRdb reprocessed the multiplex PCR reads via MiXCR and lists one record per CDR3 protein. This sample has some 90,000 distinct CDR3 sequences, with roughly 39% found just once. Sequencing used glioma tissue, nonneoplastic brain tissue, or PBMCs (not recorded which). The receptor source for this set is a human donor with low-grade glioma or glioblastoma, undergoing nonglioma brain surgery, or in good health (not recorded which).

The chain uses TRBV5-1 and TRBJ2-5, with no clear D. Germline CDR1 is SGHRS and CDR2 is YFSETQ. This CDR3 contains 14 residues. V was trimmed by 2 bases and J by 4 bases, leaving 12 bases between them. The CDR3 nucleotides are TGCGCCAGCAGCTTCAGAGATGTCACAGAGACCCAGTACTTC. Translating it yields CASSFRDVTETQYF.

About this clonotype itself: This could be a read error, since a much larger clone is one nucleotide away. As DNA, the CDR3 is TGTGCCAGTAGTATAGTAGGGACTAGCGGGTATCATAGCACAGATACGCAGTATTTT. Amino acids: CASSIVGTSGYHSTDTQYF. The chain links TRBV19 to TRBJ2-3; 12 bases align to TRBD2. This CDR3 comprises 19 residues. CDR1 is LNHDA and CDR2 is SQIVND in the germline V gene (reference sequence). Trimming took 1 base from V and 0 from J; bases not matched to a gene: 8.

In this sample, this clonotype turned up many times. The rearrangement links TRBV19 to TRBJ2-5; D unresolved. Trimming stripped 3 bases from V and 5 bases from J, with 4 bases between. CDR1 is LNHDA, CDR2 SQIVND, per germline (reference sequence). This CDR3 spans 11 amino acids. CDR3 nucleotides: TGTGCCAGTAGTATCGATGAGACCCAGTACTTC. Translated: CASSIDETQYF.